These T cell receptor beta chains were read from a single sample in a study of spatial heterogeneity in lung cancer. TCRdb independently ran MiXCR on the 5' RACE reads; one entry per CDR3 protein. This table holds under 8,000 distinct CDR3 sequences, 1% to 1.5% found once. The source was lung tumor tissue, collected at surgery. Every receptor here comes from a male donor with early-stage non-small cell lung cancer. Both conserved end residues are part of each CDR3. D genes are given only for firm matches. Sizes are listed as once, few or many counts, or a class when the clone is expanded.

size	D	J	V	CDR3	DNA
many	TRBD2	TRBJ2-3	TRBV2	CASSEGASGGVADTQYF	TGTGCCAGCAGTGAAGGGGCTAGCGGGGGGGTCGCAGATACGCAGTATTTT
medium-sized	NA	TRBJ2-3	TRBV10-2	CASSEKRVREDTQYF	TGCGCCAGCAGTGAGAAGCGGGTCAGAGAAGATACGCAGTATTTT
many	TRBD2	TRBJ2-7	TRBV19	CASSLGGGGDEQYF	TGTGCCAGTAGCCTCGGCGGCGGGGGAGACGAGCAGTACTTC
medium-sized	NA	TRBJ2-5	TRBV11-1	CASSGRGAGRTQYF	TGTGCCAGCAGCGGCAGGGGGGCCGGAAGGACCCAGTACTTC
many	TRBD1	TRBJ2-6	TRBV12-3/TRBV12-4	CASRQGSSGANVLTF	TGTGCCAGCCGACAGGGAAGCTCTGGGGCCAACGTCCTGACTTTC
medium-sized	NA	TRBJ2-2	TRBV6-1	CASSERTRPSAAWSGTGELFF	TGTGCCAGCAGTGAAAGGACACGTCCATCGGCGGCCTGGTCGGGCACCGGGGAGCTGTTTTTT
medium-sized	NA	TRBJ2-3	TRBV10-2	CASSGEGWGTDTQYF	TGCGCCAGCAGTGGAGAGGGATGGGGCACAGATACGCAGTATTTT
medium-sized	TRBD1	TRBJ2-5	TRBV6-6	CASSSYRGLYF	TGTGCCAGCAGTTCCTACAGGGGTTTGTACTTC
medium-sized	NA	TRBJ1-2	TRBV5-1	CASSFDREFHYGYTF	TGCGCCAGCAGCTTCGACAGAGAATTTCACTATGGCTACACCTTC
many	NA	TRBJ1-5	TRBV20-1	CSARGSDHRTQHF	TGCAGTGCTAGAGGGTCAGATCACAGGACCCAGCATTTT
many	NA	TRBJ2-7	TRBV9	CASSVSGTRPSYDEQYF	TGTGCCAGCAGCGTTTCCGGGACGCGCCCTTCCTACGATGAGCAGTACTTC
medium-sized	TRBD1	TRBJ2-7	TRBV7-3	CASSLRDREEISYEQYF	TGTGCCAGCAGCTTAAGGGACAGGGAAGAAATTTCCTACGAGCAGTACTTC
many	NA	TRBJ2-1	TRBV5-4	CASSLEEVNEQFF	TGTGCCAGCAGCTTGGAGGAGGTCAATGAGCAGTTCTTC
medium-sized	TRBD1	TRBJ1-1	TRBV5-1	CASSSGQAPAAFF	TGCGCCAGCAGCTCGGGACAGGCCCCGGCGGCTTTCTTT
medium-sized	NA	TRBJ2-2	TRBV20-1	CSASPPTDTGELFF	TGCAGTGCTAGTCCCCCTACGGACACCGGGGAGCTGTTTTTT
many	NA	TRBJ2-7	TRBV20-1	CSATGRRDFITYEQYF	TGCAGTGCTACGGGTCGTCGCGATTTCATTACCTACGAGCAGTACTTC
medium-sized	NA	TRBJ2-7	TRBV27	CASSGNGPSYEQYF	TGTGCCAGCAGTGGTAACGGGCCCTCCTACGAGCAGTACTTC
many	NA	TRBJ2-1	TRBV5-1	CASSLDRPARNEQFF	TGCGCCAGCAGCTTAGACAGGCCCGCGAGGAATGAGCAGTTCTTC
medium-sized	NA	TRBJ2-4	TRBV10-1	CASSTGAKNIQYF	TGCGCCAGCAGCACAGGAGCCAAAAACATTCAGTACTTC
many	NA	TRBJ1-2	TRBV5-6	CASSLDSGSYGYTF	TGTGCCAGCAGCTTGGACAGTGGGTCCTATGGCTACACCTTC
many	NA	TRBJ1-6	TRBV27	CASSLRGTYNSPLHF	TGTGCCAGCAGTCTAAGGGGGACCTATAATTCACCCCTCCACTTT
many	NA	TRBJ1-1	TRBV7-8	CASSSEPGTDTEAFF	TGTGCCAGCAGCTCAGAACCAGGGACGGACACTGAAGCTTTCTTT
medium-sized	NA	TRBJ2-3	TRBV29-1	CSVQSGDTQYF	TGCAGCGTCCAATCGGGAGATACGCAGTATTTT